What follows are 8 T cell receptor beta chains derived from one specimen sequenced in a study of T cells in Graves' hyperthyroidism and ophthalmopathy. RNA transcripts were the template for amplifying TCR beta CDR3 regions. When the TCR CDR3 underwent first-round RT-PCR, the HTBI primer set was used. Each CDR3 protein gets one entry after TCRdb re-called the multiplex PCR reads with MiXCR. The table lists hundreds of thousands of distinct CDR3 sequences, around 20% of them singletons, with 45% to 50% in the top ten. The source material was blood. Source of these receptors: a man aged 35-49 years with Graves' ophthalmopathy.

This chain uses TRBV6-5 with TRBJ2-7; D is perhaps TRBD2 (6 bases). V was cut by 4 bases and J by 6 bases, with 13 bases left in between. Germline CDR1 MNHEY, CDR2 SVGAGI. The CDR3 runs to 13 residues. The CDR3 is CASSSGLTSEQYF. The CDR3 coding sequence is TGTGCCAGCAGTTCGGGACTTACAAGCGAGCAGTACTTC.

About this clonotype: A junction end diverges from the germline sequence, so it may reflect a read error. The chain recombines TRBV28 with TRBJ2-7; possible D gene TRBD1, 5 bases. The germline V gene encodes CDR1 MDHEN and CDR2 SYDVKM. The CDR3 has 15 amino acids. CDR3 bases: TGTGCCAGCACCCCACCAGGGCGCCCCGAGAACGAGCAGCACTTC. Protein: CASTPPGRPENEQHF.

This clonotype came up many times. Mismatch with germline at one junction end may stem from a read error. The V gene is TRBV5-1, the J gene TRBJ1-3; possible D gene TRBD1, 5 bases. The CDR3 contains 14 residues. Germline CDR1 and CDR2: SGHRS and YFSETQ. The CDR3 sequence: CASSLGGSGNTIYF. For the CDR3, the DNA is TGTGCCAGCAGCCTCGGGGGCTCTGGAAACACCATATATTTT.

This sequence joins TRBV7-3 and TRBJ2-1; D ambiguous. CDR3 length: 13 residues. The germline V gene has CDR1 SGHTA and CDR2 FQGTGA. The V end lost 0 bases, the J end lost 8 bases, and 8 bases lay between the germline ends. CDR3 nucleotides: TGTGCCAGCAGCTTAACCCCCATCCATGAGCAGTTCTTC. This translates into CASSLTPIHEQFF.

Ten or more counts support this clonotype. CDR3 protein: CASSLGHRDTLGTDTQYF. Here the CDR3 DNA reads TGTGCCAGCAGCTTAGGTCACCGGGACACACTAGGCACAGATACGCAGTATTTT. The genes are TRBV11-3 and TRBJ2-3; D is perhaps TRBD1 (6 bases). CDR3 length equals 18 residues. V was cut by 1 base and J by 1 base, with 18 bases left in between. Germline assignment: CDR1 SGHNT and CDR2 YENEEA.

This clonotype was seen a handful of times. The chain is built from TRBV19 and TRBJ2-1; 8 nucleotides line up with TRBD2. J gave up 3 bases and V 6 bases, and 4 bases lay outside the gene matches. Germline CDR1 is LNHDA and CDR2 is SQIVND (reference sequence). The CDR3 has 14 residues. CDR3 residues: CASRGTSGYNEQFF. CDR3 bases: TGTGCCAGTAGGGGAACTAGCGGCTACAATGAGCAGTTCTTC. Full variable domain (outside the CDR3, taken from reference TRBV19 and TRBJ2-1): DGGITQSPKYLFRKEGQNVTLSCEQNLNHDAMYWYRQDPGQGLRLIYYSQIVNDFQKGDIAEGYSVSREKKESFPLTVTSAQKNPTAFYLCASRGTSGYNEQFFGPGTRLTVL.

This clonotype was observed a handful of times. The CDR3 loop is CASSSVASYEQYF. CDR3 DNA sequence: TGTGCCAGCAGTTCGGTTGCGTCCTACGAGCAGTACTTC. The chain uses TRBV6-2 or TRBV6-3 and TRBJ2-7; D remains unclear. Per germline, CDR1 MNHEY and CDR2 SVGEGT. V lost 4 bases and J 1 base, leaving 8 bases between the germline ends. The CDR3 contains 13 residues.

In nucleotides, the CDR3 is TGCAGTGCTCCCAACCCGGGACTAGCGGTCCCCCGGGCAGATACGCAGTATTTT. Residues: CSAPNPGLAVPRADTQYF. The V and J genes are TRBV20-1 and TRBJ2-3; 11 nucleotides agree with TRBD2. V trimming: 5 bases; J trimming: 4 bases; junction bases outside the gene matches: 17. The CDR3 is made up of 18 amino acids. Germline V gene data show CDR1 as DFQATT and CDR2 as SNEGSKA (reference sequence).